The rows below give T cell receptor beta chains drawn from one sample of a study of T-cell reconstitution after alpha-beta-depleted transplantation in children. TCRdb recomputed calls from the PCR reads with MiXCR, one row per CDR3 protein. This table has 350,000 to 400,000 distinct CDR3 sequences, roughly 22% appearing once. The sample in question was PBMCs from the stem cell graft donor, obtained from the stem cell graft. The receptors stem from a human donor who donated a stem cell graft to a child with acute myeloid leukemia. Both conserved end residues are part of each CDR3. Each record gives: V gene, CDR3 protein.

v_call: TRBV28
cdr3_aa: CASSRVLGQETQYF

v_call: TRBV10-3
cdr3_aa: CAISESRHEQYF

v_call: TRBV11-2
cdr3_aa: CASSRTLAKNIQYF

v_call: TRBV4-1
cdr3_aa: CASSQGGYDGYTF

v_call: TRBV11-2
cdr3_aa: CASSFNVASNEQYF

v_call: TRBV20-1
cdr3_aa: CSARDSRPTSGRAGGYEQFF

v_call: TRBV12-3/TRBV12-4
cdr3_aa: CASSFSSGQGETQYF

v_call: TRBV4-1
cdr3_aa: CASRFRTGSFNEQFF

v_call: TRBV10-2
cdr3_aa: CASRPQREIAIQYF

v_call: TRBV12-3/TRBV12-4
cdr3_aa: CASKTVSSTDTQYF

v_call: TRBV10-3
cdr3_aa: CAISDPGQGMAQPQHF

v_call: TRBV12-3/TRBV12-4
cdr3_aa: CASSVTSGGYEQYF

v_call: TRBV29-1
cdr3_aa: CSGYTHEQFF

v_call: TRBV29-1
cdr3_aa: CSVEPGRGMEAFF

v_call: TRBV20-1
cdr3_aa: CSALIGWEGEPQHF

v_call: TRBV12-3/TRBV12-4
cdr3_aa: CASSLVGGGEQYF

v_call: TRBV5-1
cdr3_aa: CASSTGGPEAFF

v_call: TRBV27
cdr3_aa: CASSLSGRGLNTQYF

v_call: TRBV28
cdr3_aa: CASRTSGKVEQYF

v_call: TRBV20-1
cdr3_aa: CSAGRTGDFYNEQFF

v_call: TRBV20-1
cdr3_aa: CSASGGQPQHF

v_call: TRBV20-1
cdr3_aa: CSARDNSVETQYF

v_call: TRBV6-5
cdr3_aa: CASRTPLAGAYEQFF

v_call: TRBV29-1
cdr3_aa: CSATDGDEQFF

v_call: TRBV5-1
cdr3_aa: CASSLRAGVGETQYF

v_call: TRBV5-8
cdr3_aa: CASSLNQAGGTTDEQFF